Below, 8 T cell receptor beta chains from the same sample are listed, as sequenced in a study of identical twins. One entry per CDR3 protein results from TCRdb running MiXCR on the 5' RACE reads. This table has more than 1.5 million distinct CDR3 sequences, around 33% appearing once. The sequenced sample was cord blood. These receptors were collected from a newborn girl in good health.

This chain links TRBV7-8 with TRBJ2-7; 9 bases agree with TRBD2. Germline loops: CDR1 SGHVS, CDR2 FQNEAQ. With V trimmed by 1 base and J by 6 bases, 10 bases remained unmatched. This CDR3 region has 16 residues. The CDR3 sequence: CASSLERAGLAPEQYF. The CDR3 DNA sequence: TGTGCCAGCAGCTTAGAACGAGCGGGACTAGCCCCCGAGCAGTACTTC.

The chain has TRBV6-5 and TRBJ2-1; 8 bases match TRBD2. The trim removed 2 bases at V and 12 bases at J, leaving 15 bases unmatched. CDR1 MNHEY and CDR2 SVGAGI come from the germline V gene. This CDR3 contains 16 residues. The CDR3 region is CASSYATLLAGGSQFF. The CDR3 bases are TGTGCCAGCAGTTACGCGACCCTCCTAGCGGGTGGGTCGCAGTTCTTC.

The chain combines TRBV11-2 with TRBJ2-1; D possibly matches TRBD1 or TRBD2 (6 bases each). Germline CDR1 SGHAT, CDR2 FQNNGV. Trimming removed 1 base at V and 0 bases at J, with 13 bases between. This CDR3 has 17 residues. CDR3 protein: CASSLGGAASSYNEQFF. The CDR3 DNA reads TGTGCCAGCAGCTTAGGGGGGGCCGCTAGCTCCTACAATGAGCAGTTCTTC. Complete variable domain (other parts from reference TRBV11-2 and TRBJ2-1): EAGVAQSPRYKIIEKRQSVAFWCNPISGHATLYWYQQILGQGPKLLIQFQNNGVVDDSQLPKDRFSAERLKGVDSTLKIQPAKLEDSAVYLCASSLGGAASSYNEQFFGPGTRLTVL.

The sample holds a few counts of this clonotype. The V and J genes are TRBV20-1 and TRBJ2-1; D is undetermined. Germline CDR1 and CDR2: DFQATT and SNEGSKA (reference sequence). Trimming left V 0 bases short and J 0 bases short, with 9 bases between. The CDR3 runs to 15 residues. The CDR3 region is CSAREVVGSYNEQFF. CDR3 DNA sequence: TGCAGTGCTAGAGAGGTTGTTGGCTCCTACAATGAGCAGTTCTTC.

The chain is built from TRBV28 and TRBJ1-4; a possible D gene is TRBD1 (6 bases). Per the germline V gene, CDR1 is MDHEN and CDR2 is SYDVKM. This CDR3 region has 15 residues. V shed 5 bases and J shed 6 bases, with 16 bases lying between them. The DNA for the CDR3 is TGTGCCAGCAGTCTAGGGGGGGGCCTGGATGAAAAACTGTTTTTT. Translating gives CASSLGGGLDEKLFF.

This chain's CDR3 is CSATPYTRGNEKLFF. DNA of the CDR3: TGCAGTGCCACACCGTACACCCGGGGTAATGAAAAACTGTTTTTT. The gene calls are TRBV20-1 and TRBJ1-4; D is ambiguous. The V end lost 6 bases, the J end lost 4 bases, and 18 bases lay between the germline ends. The CDR3 covers 15 residues. In germline, CDR1 is DFQATT, CDR2 SNEGSKA (reference sequence).

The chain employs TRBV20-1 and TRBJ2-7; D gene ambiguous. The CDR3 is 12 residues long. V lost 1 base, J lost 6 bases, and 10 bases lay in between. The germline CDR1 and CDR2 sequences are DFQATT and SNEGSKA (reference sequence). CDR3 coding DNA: TGCAGTGCTAGAGCCCATTTAGGCGAGCAGTACTTC. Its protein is CSARAHLGEQYF.

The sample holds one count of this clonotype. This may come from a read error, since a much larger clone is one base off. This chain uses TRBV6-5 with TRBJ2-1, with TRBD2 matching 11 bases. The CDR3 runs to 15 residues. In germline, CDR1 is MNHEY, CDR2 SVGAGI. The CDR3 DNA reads TGTGCCAGCACCTCGGGAACTAGCGGGAGCAATGGGCAGTTCTTC. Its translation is CASTSGTSGSNGQFF.